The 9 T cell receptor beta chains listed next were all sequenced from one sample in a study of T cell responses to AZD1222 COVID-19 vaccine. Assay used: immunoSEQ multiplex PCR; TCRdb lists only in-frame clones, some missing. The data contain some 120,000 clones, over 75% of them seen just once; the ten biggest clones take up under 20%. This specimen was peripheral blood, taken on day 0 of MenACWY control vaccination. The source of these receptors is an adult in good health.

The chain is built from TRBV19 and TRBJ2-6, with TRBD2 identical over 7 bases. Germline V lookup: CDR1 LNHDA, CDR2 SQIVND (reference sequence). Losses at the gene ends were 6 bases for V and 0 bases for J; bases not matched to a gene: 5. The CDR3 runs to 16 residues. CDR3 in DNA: TGTGCCAGTAGCTTAGCGGGCCGCTCTGGGGCCAACGTCCTGACTTTC. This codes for CASSLAGRSGANVLTF.

The CDR3 protein is CASSPRGGWSNQPQHF. In nucleotides, the CDR3 is TGTGCCAGCAGCCCTCGGGGGGGTTGGAGCAATCAGCCCCAGCATTTT. This chain joins TRBV28 and TRBJ1-5, with D possibly being TRBD1 (5 bases). Trimming took off 6 bases at V and 1 base at J, with 16 bases between the two ends. Germline V CDR1 and CDR2: MDHEN, SYDVKM. This CDR3 has 16 residues.

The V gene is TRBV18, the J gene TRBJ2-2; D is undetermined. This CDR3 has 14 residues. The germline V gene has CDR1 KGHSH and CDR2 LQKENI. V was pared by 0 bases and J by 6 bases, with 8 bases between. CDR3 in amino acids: CASSPPFLAGELFF. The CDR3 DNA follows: TGTGCCAGCTCACCACCTTTCCTCGCCGGGGAGCTGTTTTTT.

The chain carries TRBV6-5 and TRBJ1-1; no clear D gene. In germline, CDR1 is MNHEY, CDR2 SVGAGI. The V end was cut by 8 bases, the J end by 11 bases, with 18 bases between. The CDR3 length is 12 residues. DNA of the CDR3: TGTGCCAGCGGCCCTCGAGGAAGGGAGGCTTTCTTT. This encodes CASGPRGREAFF.

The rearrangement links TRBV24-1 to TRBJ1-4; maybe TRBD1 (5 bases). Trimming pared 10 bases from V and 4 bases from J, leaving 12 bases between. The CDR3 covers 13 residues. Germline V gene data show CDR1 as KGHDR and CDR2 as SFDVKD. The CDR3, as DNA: TGTGCCACTCGGGACGGAGATAATGAAAAACTGTTTTTT. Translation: CATRDGDNEKLFF.

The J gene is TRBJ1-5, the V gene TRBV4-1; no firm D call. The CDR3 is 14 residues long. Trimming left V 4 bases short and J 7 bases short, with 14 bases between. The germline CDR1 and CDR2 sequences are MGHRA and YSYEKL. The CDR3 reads CASSRNIGGQPQHF. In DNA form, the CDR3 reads TGCGCCAGCAGCCGAAACATTGGCGGGCAGCCCCAGCATTTT.

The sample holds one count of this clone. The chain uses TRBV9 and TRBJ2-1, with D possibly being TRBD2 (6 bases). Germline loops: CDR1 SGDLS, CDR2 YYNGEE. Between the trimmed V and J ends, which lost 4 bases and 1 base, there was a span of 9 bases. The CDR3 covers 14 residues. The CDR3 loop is CASSPGVSYNEQFF. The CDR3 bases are TGTGCCAGCAGCCCGGGAGTATCCTACAATGAGCAGTTCTTC.

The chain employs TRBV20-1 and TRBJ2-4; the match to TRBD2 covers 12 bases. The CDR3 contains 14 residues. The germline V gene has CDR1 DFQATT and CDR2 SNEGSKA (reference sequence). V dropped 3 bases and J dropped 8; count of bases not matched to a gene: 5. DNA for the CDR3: TGCAGTGCTAGTAAGACTAGCGGGAGTGACATTCAGTACTTC. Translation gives CSASKTSGSDIQYF.

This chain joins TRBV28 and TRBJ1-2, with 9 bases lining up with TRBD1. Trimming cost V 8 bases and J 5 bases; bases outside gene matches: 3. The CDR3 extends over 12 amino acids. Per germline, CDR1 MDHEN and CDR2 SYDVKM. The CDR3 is CASSGTGYGYTF. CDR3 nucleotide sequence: TGTGCCAGCTCCGGGACAGGGTATGGCTACACCTTC.